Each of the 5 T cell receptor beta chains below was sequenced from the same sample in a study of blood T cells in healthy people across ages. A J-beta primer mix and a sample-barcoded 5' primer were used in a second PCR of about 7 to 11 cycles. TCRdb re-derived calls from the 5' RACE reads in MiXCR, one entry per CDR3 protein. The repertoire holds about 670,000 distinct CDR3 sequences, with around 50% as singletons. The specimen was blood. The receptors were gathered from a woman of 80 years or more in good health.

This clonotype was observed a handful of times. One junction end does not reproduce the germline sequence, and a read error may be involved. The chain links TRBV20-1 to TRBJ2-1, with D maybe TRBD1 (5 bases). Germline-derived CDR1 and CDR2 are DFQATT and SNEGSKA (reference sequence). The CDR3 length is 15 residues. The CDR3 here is CSAQWTLVSCNEQFF. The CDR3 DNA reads TGCAGTGCCCAATGGACATTAGTCTCCTGCAATGAGCAGTTCTTC.

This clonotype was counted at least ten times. The CDR3, as DNA: TGTGCCAGCAGTGACCCGGGACGGAGAACAGATACGCAGTATTTT. Translation gives CASSDPGRRTDTQYF. The chain employs TRBV25-1 and TRBJ2-3; D tentatively fits TRBD1 or TRBD2 (5 bases each). The CDR3 runs to 15 residues. The V end lost 3 bases, the J end lost 3 bases, and 13 bases lay between the germline ends. Germline loops: CDR1 MGHDK, CDR2 SYGVNS.

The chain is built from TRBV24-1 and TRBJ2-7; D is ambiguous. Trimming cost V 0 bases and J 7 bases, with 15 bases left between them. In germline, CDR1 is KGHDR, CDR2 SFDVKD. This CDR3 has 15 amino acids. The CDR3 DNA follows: TGTGCCACCAGTGATTTGCGGCAGGAGTACAATGAGCAGTACTTC. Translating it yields CATSDLRQEYNEQYF.

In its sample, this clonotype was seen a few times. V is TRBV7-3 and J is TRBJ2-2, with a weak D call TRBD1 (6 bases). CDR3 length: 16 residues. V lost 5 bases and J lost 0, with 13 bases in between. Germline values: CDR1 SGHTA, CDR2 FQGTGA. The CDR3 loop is CASSQGQFSNTGELFF. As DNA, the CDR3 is TGTGCCAGCAGCCAAGGACAGTTTTCGAACACCGGGGAGCTGTTTTTT. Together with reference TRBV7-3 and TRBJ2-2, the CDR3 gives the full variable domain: GAGVSQTPSNKVTEKGKYVELRCDPISGHTALYWYRQSLGQGPEFLIYFQGTGAADDSGLPNDRFFAVRPEGSVSTLKIQRTERGDSAVYLCASSQGQFSNTGELFFGEGSRLTVL.

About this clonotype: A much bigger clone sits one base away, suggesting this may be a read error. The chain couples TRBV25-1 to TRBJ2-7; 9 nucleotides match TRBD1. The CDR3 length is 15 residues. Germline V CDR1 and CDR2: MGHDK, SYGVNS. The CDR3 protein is CANSDPGQGGDEQYF. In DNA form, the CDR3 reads TGTGCCAACAGTGATCCGGGACAGGGAGGGGACGAGCAGTACTTC.